This T cell receptor (beta chain) originates from a study of blood T cell repertoires in COVID-19. Study at large: T cells, B-cell-depleted T cells, or PBMCs supplied cDNA or gDNA.

CDR1 is KGHDR, CDR2 SFDVKD, per germline. The CDR3 is made up of 12 amino acids. The ends lost 7 bases at V and 11 bases at J; junction bases unmatched: 7. Repertoires were generated with immunoSEQ multiplex PCR, while TCRdb's copy carries only in-frame clones and drops some. The profile covers more than 200,000 clones, with around 83% appearing a single time and more than 7% taken by the ten largest. The material sequenced was peripheral blood. This sequence joins TRBV24-1 and TRBJ2-3, with TRBD2 matching over 8 bases. This clonotype originated in a man older than 75 with acute or convalescent COVID-19. The CDR3 coding sequence is TGTGCCACCAGCCTTGCGGGGGGTGGGCAGTATTTT. Its translation is CATSLAGGGQYF.